This T cell receptor (beta chain) is from a study of T cells in Graves' hyperthyroidism and ophthalmopathy. Study findings and constraints: Stable hyperthyroidism and ophthalmopathy were separated using 13 V-J signatures. Most expanded thyroid clonotypes above 0.001 recurred in blood.

Hyperthyroidism was newly diagnosed in patients aged 18 to 65 (duration under 2 months). Source material for PBMCs was over 8 ml fresh peripheral blood. This clonotype was seen only a few times. As yet, its antigen is unknown. RNA transcripts were the template for amplifying TCR beta CDR3 regions. The primer set for the first-round RT-PCR of the TCR CDR3 was HTBI. TCRdb used MiXCR to reprocess the multiplex PCR reads, holding one entry per CDR3 protein. The data contain more than 600,000 distinct CDR3 sequences, about 15% of them singletons. Sequenced sample: blood. The source is a man aged 18 to 30 with Graves' hyperthyroidism.

In DNA form, the CDR3 reads TGTGCCAGCAGCTTAATGGCAGCGTCGGTATATGAGCAGTTCTTC. This translates into CASSLMAASVYEQFF. The V and J genes are TRBV7-3 and TRBJ2-1; D is undetermined. The CDR3 extends over 15 amino acids. From germline, CDR1 is SGHTA and CDR2 FQGTGA. Trimming shortened V by 1 base and J by 8 bases, and 15 bases separated the two germline ends. The full variable domain, its missing parts supplied by reference TRBV7-3 and TRBJ2-1, is GAGVSQTPSNKVTEKGKYVELRCDPISGHTALYWYRQSLGQGPEFLIYFQGTGAADDSGLPNDRFFAVRPEGSVSTLKIQRTERGDSAVYLCASSLMAASVYEQFFGPGTRLTVL.